This record covers a single T cell receptor beta chain. This specimen comes from a study of shared T cell receptors in the human thymus. With 6 bases removed from V and 3 bases from J, the gap between germline ends came to 8 bases. There are 12 residues in the CDR3. Per germline, CDR1 LNHDA and CDR2 SQIVND (reference sequence). Assay: immunoSEQ multiplex PCR; the TCRdb copy retains only in-frame clones and omits some. The data show more than 300,000 clones, just under 95% seen once. The receptor was derived from a human donor. This sequence joins TRBV19 and TRBJ1-1, with D perhaps matching TRBD1 (6 bases). The sequenced sample consisted of thymocytes. The CDR3 protein is CASRAGDTEAFF. The DNA of the CDR3 is TGTGCCAGTAGGGCAGGGGACACTGAAGCTTTCTTT.